These 15 T cell receptor beta chains share one sample of origin, sequenced in a study of blood T cells in healthy people across ages. Combining a sample-barcoded 5' primer with a J-beta primer mix, a second PCR ran for about 6 to 11 cycles. One entry per CDR3 protein, called by TCRdb with MiXCR from the 5' RACE reads. There are about 1.6 million distinct CDR3 sequences in the sample; roughly a third occur only once, and around 10% lies in the top ten. The sequenced material came from blood. These receptors all come from a woman aged 25 to 45 in good health.

V gene TRBV7-2 combines with J gene TRBJ2-1; D is perhaps TRBD1 (6 bases). Germline V gives CDR1 SGHTA, CDR2 FQGNSA. The CDR3 sequence is 15 residues long. Trimming shortened V by 4 bases and J by 10 bases, and 20 bases separated the two germline ends. CDR3 in DNA: TGTGCCAGCAGCTCAAACGCCAGGGGCCTCTACGAGCAGTTCTTC. The encoded protein is CASSSNARGLYEQFF.

The chain is built from TRBV28 and TRBJ1-1, with 10 bases aligning to TRBD1. Germline CDR1 reads MDHEN; CDR2 reads SYDVKM. The CDR3 contains 15 residues. After removal of 3 bases from V and 5 bases from J, the junction contained 6 bases not matched to a gene. Written as DNA, the CDR3 is TGTGCCAGCAGTTTGGACAGGGGGATGAGTACTGAAGCTTTCTTT. This gives the protein CASSLDRGMSTEAFF.

This clonotype appeared many times. The chain recombines TRBV7-2 with TRBJ2-5; TRBD1 agrees at 8 bases. The CDR3 is 15 residues long. J lost 2 bases, V lost 6 bases, and 8 bases had no gene match. Germline assignment: CDR1 SGHTA and CDR2 FQGNSA. The CDR3 region has the DNA TGTGCCAGCAGACAGGACAGGGCGTTTCAAGAGACCCAGTACTTC. Its protein product is CASRQDRAFQETQYF.

This chain uses TRBV20-1 with TRBJ2-1, with D perhaps assigned TRBD1 or TRBD2 (5 bases each). Germline-derived CDR1 and CDR2 are DFQATT and SNEGSKA (reference sequence). V was clipped by 6 bases and J by 7 bases, with 19 bases between them. This CDR3 comprises 14 residues. In DNA form, the CDR3 reads TGCAGTGCAGGGGCCCGGGGCATGGGGAATGAGCAGTTCTTC. As protein: CSAGARGMGNEQFF.

In this sample, this clonotype turned up a few times. The rearrangement links TRBV4-1 to TRBJ2-1; 7 bases agree with TRBD1. This CDR3 has 16 residues. Germline CDR1 is MGHRA and CDR2 is YSYEKL. Trimming removed 1 base from V and 2 bases from J; junction bases left unmatched: 5. The CDR3 DNA reads as TGCGCCAGCAGCCAAGGTTTGGACAGGCCCTACAATGAGCAGTTCTTC. Translated: CASSQGLDRPYNEQFF.

V usage is TRBV10-2 and J usage is TRBJ2-1, with D perhaps matching TRBD2 (6 bases). Per the germline V gene, CDR1 is WSHSY and CDR2 is SAAADI. Trimming left V 0 bases short and J 6 bases short, with 12 bases between. The CDR3 consists of 15 residues. The CDR3 sequence is CASSESPGVGNEQFF. CDR3 coding DNA: TGCGCCAGCAGTGAGTCGCCGGGAGTTGGCAATGAGCAGTTCTTC.

The rearrangement joins TRBV15 to TRBJ1-5; 9 nucleotides line up with TRBD1. Germline assignment: CDR1 LNHNV and CDR2 YYDKDF (reference sequence). With V trimmed by 0 bases and J by 8 bases, 11 bases remained unmatched. The CDR3 contains 17 residues. The CDR3 region is CATSRDTAGQGVKPQHF. The CDR3 DNA reads TGTGCCACCAGCAGAGATACCGCGGGACAGGGAGTGAAGCCCCAGCATTTT.

This sequence joins TRBV28 and TRBJ1-5, with 10 bases fitting TRBD1. V lost 6 bases, J lost 0 bases, and 11 bases stayed unmatched. Germline V gives CDR1 MDHEN, CDR2 SYDVKM. The CDR3 is made up of 18 amino acids. The CDR3 nucleotides are TGTGCCAGCAGCCTCGCCCCGGGACAGGGGTATAGCAATCAGCCCCAGCATTTT. It encodes CASSLAPGQGYSNQPQHF.

The table lists this clonotype with a few counts. This chain joins TRBV2 and TRBJ2-7, with D perhaps being TRBD1 or TRBD2 (5 bases each). CDR1 and CDR2 from the germline V gene are SNHLY and FYNNEI. This CDR3 has 13 residues. Trimming took off 9 bases at V and 0 bases at J, with 12 bases between the two ends. CDR3 amino acids: CARRDESSYEQYF. CDR3 in DNA: TGTGCCAGACGGGACGAGAGCTCCTACGAGCAGTACTTC.

The CDR3 bases are TGTGCCAGCAGTGGCGGGGGGGGCGGCAACGTCCTGACTTTC. Amino acid sequence: CASSGGGGGNVLTF. The chain carries TRBV2 and TRBJ2-6; 9 nucleotides match TRBD2. The CDR3 is made up of 14 amino acids. The V and J ends lost 4 bases and 9 bases, in that order; junction bases with no gene match: 4. CDR1 is SNHLY and CDR2 is FYNNEI in the germline V gene.

J is TRBJ2-7 and V is TRBV5-1, with 12 bases that match TRBD2. CDR1 and CDR2 (germline): SGHRS, YFSETQ. This CDR3 has 14 amino acids. The J segment lost 6 bases and the V segment lost 5 bases, leaving 6 bases of the junction unmatched. The CDR3 DNA follows: TGCGCCAGCAGTGTACTAGCGGGAGGTGGCGAGCAGTACTTC. This codes for CASSVLAGGGEQYF.

Comment on this clonotype: This sequence may be a read error, since a much larger clone differs from it by one base. The genes are TRBV5-5 and TRBJ1-1; no clear D gene. V lost 3 bases and J lost 2, with 8 bases in between. The CDR3 spans 13 residues. CDR1 SGHKS and CDR2 YYEKEE come from the germline V gene (reference sequence). The CDR3, as DNA: TGTGCCAGCAGCTGTTGGGGAAACACTGAAGCTTTCTTT. Residues: CASSCWGNTEAFF.

The chain's CDR3 is CSATSEGPGSDTQYF. As DNA, the CDR3 is TGCAGTGCAACTAGCGAGGGCCCTGGGTCAGATACGCAGTATTTT. This chain joins TRBV20-1 and TRBJ2-3, with 7 bases that match TRBD2. V shed 6 bases and J 4 bases; nucleotides not matched to a gene: 13. CDR3 length: 15 amino acids. Germline V gene sequence: CDR1 DFQATT, CDR2 SNEGSKA (reference sequence).

This clonotype appeared a few times. The rearrangement joins TRBV6-1 to TRBJ1-1; possible D gene TRBD1, 6 bases. Per germline, CDR1 MNHNS and CDR2 SASEGT. V was shortened by 2 bases and J by 11 bases, with 9 bases between the two germline ends. This CDR3 is built from 11 residues. In DNA, the CDR3 is TGTGCCAGCAGTGAACGGGGGCTGGCTTTCTTT. Protein: CASSERGLAFF.

This clonotype was counted many times. The gene calls are TRBV6-5 and TRBJ2-7, with TRBD2 matching 12 bases. With 5 bases clipped from V and 5 bases from J, the junction kept 7 bases outside the gene matches. The CDR3 runs 15 residues. Looked up from germline, CDR1 is MNHEY and CDR2 is SVGAGI. Written as DNA, the CDR3 is TGTGCCAGCAGTCGCGGGACTAGCGGGTCCAACGAGCAGTACTTC. Encoded protein: CASSRGTSGSNEQYF.